Given below is one T cell receptor (beta chain) in context. This entry is derived from a study of blood T cell repertoires in COVID-19. In the study overall: COVID-19 samples from acute and convalescent phases originated in the United States, Italy and Spain. In each case, the material was cDNA or gDNA derived from T cells, B-cell-depleted T cells, or PBMCs.

The CDR3 loop spans 14 amino acids. Germline V lookup: CDR1 SGHKS, CDR2 YYEKEE (reference sequence). The germline V and J ends were trimmed by 0 bases and 5 bases, with 11 bases remaining between them. In the authors' methods: By means of reference gene primer amplification, nucleated cell counts were estimated. Sequencing used immunoSEQ multiplex PCR; TCRdb keeps in-frame clones, though not all of them. The V and J calls and clone size are taken from that table; D and trimming were inferred from the DNA. Of 65,000 to 100,000 clones listed, roughly nine tenths were seen once; the top ten hold around 8.6%.

The sequence was collected from a man aged 45-65 years with acute or convalescent COVID-19. Sequencing was carried out using peripheral blood. V and J are TRBV5-5 and TRBJ2-5, with D hard to call. CDR3 sequence (DNA): TGTGCCAGCAGCTTGGTTGGTAGCTCGGAGACCCAGTACTTC. Encoded protein: CASSLVGSSETQYF.